This T cell receptor (beta chain) was sequenced for a study of post-analysis software for immune sequencing data. Study-level background: The patients showed relapsing-remitting, secondary progressive and progressive-relapsing multiple sclerosis courses. Study conclusions and caveats: A few TRBV segments appeared more often in patients than in controls, and TRBV5-6, TRBV5-1 and TRBV20-1 were among these.

Germline assignment: CDR1 LGHNA and CDR2 YNFKEQ. The CDR3 is made up of 18 amino acids. V lost 0 bases and J lost 5, with 20 bases in between. A note on this clonotype: Its antigen remains unidentified.

The TCR beta cDNA libraries contained unique molecular identifiers. TCRdb called the PCR reads again in MiXCR, with one record for every CDR3 protein. Among 800,000 to 950,000 distinct CDR3 sequences listed, around 50% were seen once. The TCR was taken from a girl between 10 and 17 years old with multiple sclerosis. The chain links TRBV4-2 to TRBJ2-1; maybe TRBD2 (6 bases). Sample: blood. CDR3 loop: CASSQDRALASPHNEQFF. CDR3 bases: TGTGCCAGCAGCCAAGATCGCGCCCTAGCGAGCCCCCACAATGAGCAGTTCTTC.